This TCR beta chain was profiled in a study of cytomegalovirus exposure and HLA in healthy donors. Vbeta (60) and Jbeta (13) primers were used in the PCR. Libraries were prepared by immunoSEQ multiplex PCR; TCRdb keeps only in-frame clonotypes and omits some of them. The table has 100,000 to 150,000 clones, 70% to 75% seen once; the top ten hold approximately 7.8%. Sample: PBMCs. The source is a male donor in good health and CMV-seronegative.

The CDR3 protein is CASSLLTGSYNEQFF. In DNA, the CDR3 is TGTGCCAGCAGCTTGTTGACAGGTTCCTACAATGAGCAGTTCTTC. V and J are TRBV5-5 and TRBJ2-1; D may be TRBD1 (6 bases). Trimming left V 1 base short and J 1 base short, with 9 bases between. This CDR3 is built from 15 residues. Germline V gene data show CDR1 as SGHKS and CDR2 as YYEKEE (reference sequence).